Listed here are 25 T cell receptor beta chains from one sample, sequenced in a study of identical twins. In TCRdb, the 5' RACE reads were re-called with MiXCR into one record per CDR3 protein. The sample has roughly 350,000 distinct CDR3 sequences, approximately 13% seen once; the top ten hold 7.2%. This sample also belongs to another study, concerning yellow fever vaccine responses in identical twins.

The sample taken for sequencing was CD8+ T cells sorted from blood. The origin of the receptors is a woman aged 18-29 years in good health.

The chain is built from TRBV6-4 and TRBJ2-3; 7 bases map to TRBD1. This CDR3 region has 14 residues. J lost 3 bases, V lost 4 bases, and 4 bases had no gene match. CDR1 MRHNA and CDR2 SNTAGT come from the germline V gene. The DNA for the CDR3 is TGTGCCAGCAGTGGCCAGACAGGGACAGATACGCAGTATTTT. The encoded protein is CASSGQTGTDTQYF.

In its sample, this clonotype was seen a few times. The V call is TRBV6-1, the J call TRBJ2-1, with 10 bases matching TRBD2. The germline gives CDR1 MNHNS, CDR2 SASEGT. The CDR3 length is 15 residues. V lost 7 bases, J lost 3 bases, and 6 bases stayed unmatched. This CDR3 reads CASKLAGPNYNEQFF. Here the CDR3 DNA reads TGTGCCAGCAAACTAGCGGGACCCAACTACAATGAGCAGTTCTTC.

This clonotype was seen only a few times. The CDR3 coding sequence is TGTGCCAGCAGTTACGGGACAGGGGAAGGCTACACCTTC. This encodes CASSYGTGEGYTF. The rearrangement links TRBV6-5 to TRBJ1-2, with TRBD1 identical over 10 bases. The V and J ends lost 2 bases and 8 bases, in that order; junction bases with no gene match: 2. There are 13 residues in the CDR3. CDR1 MNHEY and CDR2 SVGAGI come from the germline V gene.

The chain has TRBV3-1 and TRBJ2-7; 9 bases fit TRBD2. After removal of 0 bases from V and 4 bases from J, the junction contained 4 bases not matched to a gene. Germline CDR1 is LGHDT and CDR2 is YNNKEL (reference sequence). The CDR3 is 15 amino acids. The CDR3 here is CASSQDTSGYYEQYF. The CDR3 DNA reads as TGTGCCAGCAGCCAAGATACTAGCGGGTATTACGAGCAGTACTTC.

This clonotype was counted between two and nine times. The chain joins TRBV20-1 to TRBJ2-7, with 7 nucleotides matching TRBD1. Trimming removed 3 bases from V and 2 bases from J; junction bases left unmatched: 10. From germline, CDR1 is DFQATT and CDR2 SNEGSKA (reference sequence). This CDR3 spans 15 amino acids. The chain's CDR3 is CSASPGDSFAYEQYF. CDR3 nucleotide sequence: TGCAGTGCTAGTCCCGGGGACAGTTTTGCCTACGAGCAGTACTTC.

This clonotype was seen only once. The chain joins TRBV19 to TRBJ2-7, with 7 bases that match TRBD1. Germline V gives CDR1 LNHDA, CDR2 SQIVND (reference sequence). The length of the CDR3 is 15 residues. V lost 7 bases to trimming and J lost 1 base; unmatched junction nucleotides: 10. As DNA, the CDR3 is TGTGCCAGTACCCCCTCTGGGACAGCTTCCTACGAGCAGTACTTC. This translates into CASTPSGTASYEQYF.

This clonotype was counted between two and nine times. V gene TRBV27 combines with J gene TRBJ2-1; 11 bases are a match to TRBD2. The CDR3 loop spans 16 amino acids. V lost 7 bases to trimming and J lost 0 bases; unmatched junction nucleotides: 5. CDR1 MNHEY and CDR2 SMNVEV come from the germline V gene (reference sequence). The CDR3 is CASTIAGGSSYNEQFF. Here the CDR3 DNA reads TGTGCCAGCACCATAGCGGGAGGGAGCTCCTACAATGAGCAGTTCTTC.

This clonotype has ten or more counts. This sequence joins TRBV5-1 and TRBJ2-7; 9 bases match TRBD1. J gave up 5 bases and V 4 bases, and 10 bases lay outside the gene matches. The CDR3 has 15 residues. In germline, CDR1 is SGHRS, CDR2 YFSETQ. For the CDR3, the DNA is TGCGCCAGCAGCCTGGCCGGGACAGGGTACGACGAGCAGTACTTC. Amino acid sequence: CASSLAGTGYDEQYF.

In its sample, this clonotype was seen a few times. The chain joins TRBV10-3 to TRBJ1-5; D unresolved. Germline lookup yields CDR1 ENHRY and CDR2 SYGVKD. The V end lost 7 bases, the J end lost 0 bases, and 10 bases lay between the germline ends. The CDR3 contains 14 residues. This chain's CDR3 is CAIKGGDSNQPQHF. DNA for the CDR3: TGTGCCATCAAGGGTGGGGATAGCAATCAGCCCCAGCATTTT.

This chain uses TRBV7-6 with TRBJ1-1; D gene unclear. The ends were cut back, 1 base at V and 4 bases at J, with 13 bases in the middle. Germline V gives CDR1 SGHVS, CDR2 FNYEAQ. The CDR3 length is 15 residues. In nucleotides, the CDR3 is TGTGCCAGCAGCTTAGAAGGGTGGGGTAGCACTGAAGCTTTCTTT. Translated: CASSLEGWGSTEAFF.

This clonotype was counted a few times. The chain combines TRBV12-3 or TRBV12-4 with TRBJ1-2; D is ambiguous. The CDR3 runs 15 residues. The V end was cut by 6 bases, the J end by 4 bases, with 18 bases between. CDR3 coding DNA: TGTGCCAGCAGCCTCACCCTTCGCAACCGCTATGGCTACACCTTC. This sequence encodes CASSLTLRNRYGYTF.

There are a few counts of this clonotype. The rearrangement joins TRBV27 to TRBJ2-3; 12 bases line up with TRBD2. The germline V gene encodes CDR1 MNHEY and CDR2 SMNVEV (reference sequence). The J segment lost 5 bases and the V segment lost 4 bases, leaving 4 bases of the junction unmatched. This CDR3 region has 15 residues. The CDR3 reads CASSWRTSGVDTQYF. CDR3 coding DNA: TGTGCCAGCAGTTGGAGGACTAGCGGGGTAGATACGCAGTATTTT.

The chain's CDR3 is CASSPPRGGRRETQYF. The CDR3 coding sequence is TGTGCCAGCTCACCACCCCGAGGGGGCCGACGAGAGACCCAGTACTTC. The genes are TRBV18 and TRBJ2-5; 7 bases match TRBD1. The germline gives CDR1 KGHSH, CDR2 LQKENI. The CDR3 runs to 16 residues. J was trimmed by 4 bases and V by 0 bases; bases with no gene match: 8. Full variable domain (rest looked up from reference TRBV18 and TRBJ2-5): NAGVMQNPRHLVRRRGQEARLRCSPMKGHSHVYWYRQLPEEGLKFMVYLQKENIIDESGMPKERFSAEFPKEGPSILRIQQVVRGDSAAYFCASSPPRGGRRETQYFGPGTRLLVL.

This clonotype has more than one count but fewer than ten. V usage is TRBV11-2 and J usage is TRBJ1-3; no reliable D call. V was shortened by 3 bases and J by 3 bases, with 6 bases between the two germline ends. CDR3 length equals 13 residues. Germline V gene lookup returns CDR1 SGHAT and CDR2 FQNNGV. CDR3 amino acids: CASSFGLGNTIYF. DNA of the CDR3: TGTGCCAGCAGCTTCGGGCTTGGAAACACCATATATTTT.

This clonotype was found a few times. The chain couples TRBV24-1 to TRBJ2-5; the D is unclear. V lost 3 bases, J lost 4 bases, and 11 bases lay in between. Germline V gene data show CDR1 as KGHDR and CDR2 as SFDVKD. The CDR3 runs to 14 residues. This CDR3 is CATSDPRVGETQYF. The CDR3 nucleotides read TGTGCCACCAGTGATCCAAGAGTAGGAGAGACCCAGTACTTC.

Only a few counts were recorded for this clonotype. The J gene is TRBJ2-2, the V gene TRBV4-1; maybe TRBD1 (5 bases). CDR1 is MGHRA, CDR2 YSYEKL, per germline. This CDR3 is 14 amino acids long. V was shortened by 0 bases and J by 5 bases, with 7 bases between the two germline ends. The CDR3 loop reads CASSQERTTGELFF. CDR3 sequence (DNA): TGCGCCAGCAGCCAAGAACGGACAACCGGGGAGCTGTTTTTT.

This clonotype was counted many times. This rearrangement joins TRBV7-8 to TRBJ2-7; D not certain. The ends were cut back, 2 bases at V and 2 bases at J, with 13 bases in the middle. The germline CDR1 and CDR2 sequences are SGHVS and FQNEAQ. There are 15 residues in the CDR3. The CDR3 DNA sequence: TGTGCCAGCAGCTTAAGGCAGGCAGGAGCCTACGAGCAGTACTTC. Protein product: CASSLRQAGAYEQYF.

The chain employs TRBV7-6 and TRBJ1-1; unclear D gene. CDR3 length equals 15 residues. CDR1 SGHVS and CDR2 FNYEAQ come from the germline V gene. Trimming stripped 1 base from V and 0 bases from J, with 9 bases between. The CDR3 loop reads CASSLEVGMNTEAFF. The CDR3 DNA reads as TGTGCCAGCAGCTTAGAAGTTGGCATGAACACTGAAGCTTTCTTT.

This clonotype was found many times. V and J are TRBV3-1 and TRBJ2-7; D is uncertain. This CDR3 is 11 amino acids long. V lost 4 bases to trimming and J lost 4 bases, with 5 bases between them. Germline V CDR1 and CDR2: LGHDT, YNNKEL (reference sequence). The CDR3 reads CASSRLYEQYF. Here the CDR3 DNA reads TGTGCCAGCAGCCGCTTATACGAGCAGTACTTC.

This chain links TRBV4-2 with TRBJ2-6; TRBD1 might be the D (5 bases). The germline V gene has CDR1 LGHNA and CDR2 YNFKEQ. V lost 3 bases to trimming and J lost 2 bases, with 17 bases between them. This CDR3 spans 18 amino acids. The CDR3 nucleotides are TGTGCCAGCAGCCACGACAGAGCGTCCGTCCCTGGGGCCAACGTCCTGACTTTC. Its translation: CASSHDRASVPGANVLTF.

There are a few counts of this clonotype. This chain links TRBV29-1 with TRBJ2-1, with D perhaps TRBD2 (6 bases). Per germline, CDR1 SQVTM and CDR2 ANQGSEA. V was pared by 3 bases and J by 3 bases, with 15 bases between. The length of the CDR3 is 15 residues. CDR3 protein: CSVEAGSSLYNEQFF. The CDR3 nucleotides read TGCAGCGTTGAGGCGGGATCCAGCCTCTACAATGAGCAGTTCTTC.

In its sample, this clonotype was seen many times. This chain joins TRBV7-9 and TRBJ2-1, with 14 nucleotides matching TRBD2. This CDR3 has 16 residues. J gave up 1 base and V 8 bases, and 4 bases lay outside the gene matches. Germline-derived CDR1 and CDR2 are SEHNR and FQNEAQ (reference sequence). In nucleotides, the CDR3 is TGTGCCAGCCGCCGACTAGCGGGAGGGTCCTACAATGAGCAGTTCTTC. This encodes CASRRLAGGSYNEQFF. Together with reference TRBV7-9 and TRBJ2-1, the CDR3 gives the full variable domain: DTGVSQNPRHKITKRGQNVTFRCDPISEHNRLYWYRQTLGQGPEFLTYFQNEAQLEKSRLLSDRFSAERPKGSFSTLEIQRTEQGDSAMYLCASRRLAGGSYNEQFFGPGTRLTVL.

This clonotype was seen a handful of times. This chain joins TRBV14 and TRBJ2-3; 9 bases fit TRBD2. CDR1 is SGHDN and CDR2 is FVKESK in the germline V gene. This CDR3 spans 16 amino acids. Trimming took 4 bases from V and 2 from J; bases not matched to a gene: 7. The CDR3 sequence: CASSPVAGVVTDTQYF. The CDR3 DNA reads TGTGCCAGCAGCCCTGTAGCGGGAGTGGTCACAGATACGCAGTATTTT.

This clonotype was counted ten times or more. The V and J genes are TRBV5-1 and TRBJ2-1; no reliable D call. V was clipped by 4 bases and J by 12 bases, with 17 bases between them. This CDR3 is 13 amino acids long. The germline gives CDR1 SGHRS, CDR2 YFSETQ. CDR3 region: CASSETGPPMQFF. For the CDR3, the DNA is TGCGCCAGCAGCGAGACCGGTCCTCCGATGCAGTTCTTC.

This clonotype was seen a few times. V and J are TRBV3-1 and TRBJ2-1, with 14 bases matching TRBD2. The ends lost 5 bases at V and 6 bases at J; junction bases unmatched: 3. This CDR3 spans 15 amino acids. Germline V gene lookup returns CDR1 LGHDT and CDR2 YNNKEL (reference sequence). Here the CDR3 reads CASSATSGRGNEQFF. In nucleotides, the CDR3 is TGTGCCAGCAGCGCGACTAGCGGGAGGGGCAATGAGCAGTTCTTC.